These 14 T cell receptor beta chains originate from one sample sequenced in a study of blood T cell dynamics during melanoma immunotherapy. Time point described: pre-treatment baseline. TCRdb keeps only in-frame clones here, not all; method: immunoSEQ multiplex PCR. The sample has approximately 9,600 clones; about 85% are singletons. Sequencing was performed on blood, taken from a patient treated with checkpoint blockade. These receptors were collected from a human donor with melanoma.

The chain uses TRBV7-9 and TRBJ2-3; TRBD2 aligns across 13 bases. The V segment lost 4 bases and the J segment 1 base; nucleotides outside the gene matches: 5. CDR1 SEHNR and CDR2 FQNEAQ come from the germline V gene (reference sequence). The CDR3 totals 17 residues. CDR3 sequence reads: CASSWTSGRRGTDTQYF. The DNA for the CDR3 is TGTGCCAGCAGCTGGACTAGCGGGAGACGGGGCACAGATACGCAGTATTTT.

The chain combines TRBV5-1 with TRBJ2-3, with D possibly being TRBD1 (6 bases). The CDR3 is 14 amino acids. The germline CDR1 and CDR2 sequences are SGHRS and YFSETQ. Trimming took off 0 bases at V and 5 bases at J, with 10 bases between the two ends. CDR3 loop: CASSLGGPVDTQYF. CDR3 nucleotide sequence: TGCGCCAGCAGCTTGGGGGGGCCCGTAGATACGCAGTATTTT.

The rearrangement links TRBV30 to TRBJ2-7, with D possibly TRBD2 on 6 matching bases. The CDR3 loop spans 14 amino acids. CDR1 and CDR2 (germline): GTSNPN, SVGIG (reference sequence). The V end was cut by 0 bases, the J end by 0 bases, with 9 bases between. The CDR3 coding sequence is TGTGCCTGGAGTGTCGGGGGAAGCTCCTACGAGCAGTACTTC. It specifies CAWSVGGSSYEQYF.

The CDR3 spells CASSELVFGEQFF. DNA of the CDR3: TGTGCCAGCAGTGAATTGGTCTTTGGGGAGCAGTTCTTC. The chain couples TRBV6-1 to TRBJ2-1; D gene unclear. The CDR3 is made up of 13 amino acids. The V and J ends lost 2 bases and 10 bases respectively, with 12 bases between them. Germline CDR1 is MNHNS and CDR2 is SASEGT.

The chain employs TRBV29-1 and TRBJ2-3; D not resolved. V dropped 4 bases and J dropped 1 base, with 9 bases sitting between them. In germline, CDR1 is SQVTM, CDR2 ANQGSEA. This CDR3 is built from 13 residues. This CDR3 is CSVGVGRTDTQYF. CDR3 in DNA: TGCAGCGTTGGAGTCGGACGCACAGATACGCAGTATTTT.

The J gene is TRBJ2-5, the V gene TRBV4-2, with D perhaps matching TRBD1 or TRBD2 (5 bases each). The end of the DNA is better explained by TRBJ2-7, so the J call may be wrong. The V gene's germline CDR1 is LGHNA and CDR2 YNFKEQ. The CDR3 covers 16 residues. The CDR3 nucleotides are TGTGCCAGCAGCCAAGATGACGGTGGGGGTTCCTACGAGCAGTACTTC. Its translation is CASSQDDGGGSYEQYF.

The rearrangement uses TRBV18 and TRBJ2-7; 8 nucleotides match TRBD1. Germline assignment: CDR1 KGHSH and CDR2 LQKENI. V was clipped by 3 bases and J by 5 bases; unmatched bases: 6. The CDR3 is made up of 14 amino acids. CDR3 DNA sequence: TGTGCCAGCTCACCGGGACAGGAAATCCACGAGCAGTACTTC. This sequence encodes CASSPGQEIHEQYF.

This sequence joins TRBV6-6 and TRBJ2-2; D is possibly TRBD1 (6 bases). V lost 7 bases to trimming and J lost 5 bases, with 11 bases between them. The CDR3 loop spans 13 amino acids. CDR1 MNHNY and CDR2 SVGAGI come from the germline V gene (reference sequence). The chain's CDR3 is CASNQQGTGELFF. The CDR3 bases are TGTGCCAGCAACCAACAGGGAACCGGGGAGCTGTTTTTT.

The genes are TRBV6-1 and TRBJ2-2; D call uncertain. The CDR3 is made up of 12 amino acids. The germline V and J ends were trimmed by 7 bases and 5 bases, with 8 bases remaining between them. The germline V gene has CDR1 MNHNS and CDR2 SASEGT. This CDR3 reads CASKWSTGELFF. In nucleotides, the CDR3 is TGTGCCAGCAAGTGGTCGACCGGGGAGCTGTTTTTT.

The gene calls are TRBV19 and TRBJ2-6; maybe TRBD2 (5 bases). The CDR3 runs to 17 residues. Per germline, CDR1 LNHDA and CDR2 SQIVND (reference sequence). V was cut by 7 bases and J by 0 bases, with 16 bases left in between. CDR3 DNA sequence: TGTGCCAGTATGCGGGCAGCTAGCTTCTCTGGGGCCAACGTCCTGACTTTC. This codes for CASMRAASFSGANVLTF.

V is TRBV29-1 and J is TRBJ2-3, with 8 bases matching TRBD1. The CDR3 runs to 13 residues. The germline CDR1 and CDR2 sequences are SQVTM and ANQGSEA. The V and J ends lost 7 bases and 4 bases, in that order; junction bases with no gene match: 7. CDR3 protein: CSATGGASDTQYF. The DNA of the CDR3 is TGCAGCGCAACAGGGGGTGCGTCAGATACGCAGTATTTT.

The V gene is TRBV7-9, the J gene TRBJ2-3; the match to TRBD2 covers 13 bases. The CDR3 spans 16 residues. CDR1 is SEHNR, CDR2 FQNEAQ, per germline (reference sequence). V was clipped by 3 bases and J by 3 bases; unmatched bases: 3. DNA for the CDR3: TGTGCCAGCAGCTTTACTAGCGGGGGGGAAACAGATACGCAGTATTTT. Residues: CASSFTSGGETDTQYF. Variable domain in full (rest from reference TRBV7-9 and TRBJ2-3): DTGVSQNPRHKITKRGQNVTFRCDPISEHNRLYWYRQTLGQGPEFLTYFQNEAQLEKSRLLSDRFSAERPKGSFSTLEIQRTEQGDSAMYLCASSFTSGGETDTQYFGPGTRLTVL.

This CDR3 is CASSATGWDTGELFF. The CDR3 nucleotides read TGTGCCAGCAGCGCGACAGGGTGGGACACCGGGGAGCTGTTTTTT. The V gene is TRBV11-2, the J gene TRBJ2-2; 7 positions match TRBD1. CDR3 length: 15 amino acids. Germline loops: CDR1 SGHAT, CDR2 FQNNGV. With V trimmed by 5 bases and J by 3 bases, 6 bases remained unmatched. The variable domain in full, with the rest retrieved from reference TRBV11-2 and TRBJ2-2, is EAGVAQSPRYKIIEKRQSVAFWCNPISGHATLYWYQQILGQGPKLLIQFQNNGVVDDSQLPKDRFSAERLKGVDSTLKIQPAKLEDSAVYLCASSATGWDTGELFFGEGSRLTVL.

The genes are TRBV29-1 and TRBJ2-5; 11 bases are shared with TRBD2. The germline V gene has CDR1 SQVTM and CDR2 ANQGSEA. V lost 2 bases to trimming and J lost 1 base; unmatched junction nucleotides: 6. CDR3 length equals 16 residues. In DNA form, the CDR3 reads TGCAGCGTTGAAACTAGCGGGGGCCTCTTCCAAGAGACCCAGTACTTC. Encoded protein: CSVETSGGLFQETQYF.